A selection of T cell receptor beta chains follows, all from one sample in a study of technical replicates of blood from a few donors. Assay used: immunoSEQ multiplex PCR; TCRdb lists only in-frame clones, some missing. The sample yields under 75,000 clones, approximately 83% seen once. Sequenced input: PBMCs. All receptors come from a human donor in good health. Some clones in this sample may be carry-over from other donors' samples. CDR3s include the opening cysteine and the closing phenylalanine or tryptophan. The order of the fields is V gene, clone size, D gene, J gene, CDR3 DNA, CDR3 protein. D genes are given only for firm matches. Clone size is stated in some rows and not others, as once, few, many or a class when expanded.

TRBV21-1	NA	NA	TRBJ1-4	TGTGCCAGCAGCAAAGTGTGGCAGGGTGTCGAAAAACTGTTTTTT	CASSKVWQGVEKLFF
TRBV19	once	NA	TRBJ2-3	TGTGCCAGTAGTATCCAGGGACTGACAGATACGCAGTATTTT	CASSIQGLTDTQYF
TRBV6-1	NA	NA	TRBJ1-5	TGTGCCAGCGTTTGGCGGGGAGAGGGCAATCAGCCCCAGCATTTT	CASVWRGEGNQPQHF
TRBV14	once	TRBD1	TRBJ1-3	TGTGCCAGCAGCCCAACGACAGGGATGGGAAACACCATATATTTT	CASSPTTGMGNTIYF
TRBV7-9	NA	NA	TRBJ2-7	TGTGCCAGCAGCCCAAACTACGAGCAGTACTTC	CASSPNYEQYF
TRBV4-2	NA	TRBD1	TRBJ2-5	TGTGCCAGCAGCCAAGATCGGACAGGGTACCAAGAGACCCAGTACTTC	CASSQDRTGYQETQYF
TRBV27	NA	NA	TRBJ1-6	TGTGCCAGCAGACCCTGGGGGGACGGCAATTCACCCCTCCACTTT	CASRPWGDGNSPLHF
TRBV18	NA	NA	TRBJ1-2	TGTGCCAGCTCACCAGGTGCGTCAGGGGCCCTGGCTAACTATGGCTACACCTTC	CASSPGASGALANYGYTF
TRBV9	once	TRBD1	TRBJ2-7	TGTGCCAGCAGCGGAGGGACAGGGGGTTACGAGCAGTACTTC	CASSGGTGGYEQYF
TRBV6-6	NA	TRBD2	TRBJ2-1	TGTGCCAGCAGTTACGAGGCGGGGGGCTACAATGAGCAGTTCTTC	CASSYEAGGYNEQFF
TRBV29-1	NA	NA	TRBJ1-1	TGCAGCGTTGAGAGGACAGTAATGAACACTGAAGCTTTCTTT	CSVERTVMNTEAFF
TRBV5-6	NA	TRBD2	TRBJ2-3	TGTGCCAGCAGCCGGGTAGGCGGGACTAGCGGGGTCGTAACAGATACGCAGTATTTT	CASSRVGGTSGVVTDTQYF
TRBV5-6	NA	TRBD1	TRBJ2-7	TGTGCCAGCAGCTTGATAGACAGGGCACGGGAGCAGTACTTC	CASSLIDRAREQYF
TRBV7-9	NA	NA	TRBJ1-2	TGTGCCAGCAGCTCTCCAGGGGTTTACGGCTACACCTTC	CASSSPGVYGYTF
TRBV6-4	NA	TRBD2	TRBJ2-1	TGTGCCAGCAGTGTGACTAGCGGGGGGGCTAATGAGCAGTTCTTC	CASSVTSGGANEQFF
TRBV30	NA	NA	TRBJ1-5	TGTGCCTGGAGTAGTCGGAGCAATCAGCCCCAGCATTTT	CAWSSRSNQPQHF
TRBV15	NA	NA	TRBJ2-5	TGTGCCACCAGCCCCCGAGCGCGGGAGACCCAGTACTTC	CATSPRARETQYF
TRBV11-3	NA	TRBD2	TRBJ2-1	TGTGCCAGCAGCTTAGACTTTTCCGGGGGGGCAGGTGCGAGTGAGCAGTTCTTC	CASSLDFSGGAGASEQFF